The 29 T cell receptor beta chains given below trace back to one sample, sequenced in a study of cytomegalovirus exposure and HLA in healthy donors. Researchers ran the PCR with 60 Vbeta and 13 Jbeta primers. Some clones are missing from TCRdb's copy, which holds only in-frame ones; the method was immunoSEQ multiplex PCR. The sample has some 140,000 clones; 70% to 80% are singletons. Sample: PBMCs. Receptor source: a woman in her thirties or forties in good health and CMV-seronegative.

The chain is built from TRBV6-1 and TRBJ2-3; 10 positions agree with TRBD2. J was trimmed by 3 bases and V by 2 bases; bases with no gene match: 8. The CDR3 runs to 17 residues. Germline CDR1 MNHNS, CDR2 SASEGT. For the CDR3, the DNA is TGTGCCAGCAGTGAATATGAGCGGGGGGGACCAACAGATACGCAGTATTTT. Encoded protein: CASSEYERGGPTDTQYF.

The genes are TRBV30 and TRBJ1-2; possibly TRBD1 for D (5 bases). Germline V gene lookup returns CDR1 GTSNPN and CDR2 SVGIG (reference sequence). The CDR3 is made up of 15 amino acids. Trimming took 1 base from V and 4 from J, leaving 16 bases between them. The CDR3, as DNA: TGTGCCTGGAGTGGCCCGCCCAGGGTCCTCTATGGCTACACCTTC. Its protein is CAWSGPPRVLYGYTF.

The V call is TRBV27, the J call TRBJ2-7; D is possibly TRBD2 (5 bases). In germline, CDR1 is MNHEY, CDR2 SMNVEV (reference sequence). Trimming pared 6 bases from V and 2 bases from J, leaving 14 bases between. The CDR3 has 14 residues. The CDR3 region has the DNA TGTGCCAGCAGCCCCTTTTTCGGGACCTACGAGCAGTACTTC. This codes for CASSPFFGTYEQYF.

In this sample, this clone turned up once. The chain couples TRBV28 to TRBJ1-3; D not certain. This CDR3 spans 14 amino acids. CDR1 is MDHEN, CDR2 SYDVKM, per germline. V shed 8 bases and J shed 1 base, with 12 bases lying between them. The CDR3 sequence is CASLERGSGNTIYF. The CDR3 nucleotides read TGTGCCAGCCTCGAACGGGGATCTGGAAACACCATATATTTT.

J is TRBJ2-1 and V is TRBV10-3, with 14 bases matching TRBD2. CDR1 and CDR2 from the germline V gene are ENHRY and SYGVKD. V lost 6 bases and J lost 0; bases outside the gene matches: 13. This CDR3 is built from 20 residues. The CDR3 DNA follows: TGTGCCATCAGGCCTTCGGGACTAGCGGGGGCCTTGAGCTCCTACAATGAGCAGTTCTTC. It codes for CAIRPSGLAGALSSYNEQFF.

This clone was recorded only once. V gene TRBV5-8 combines with J gene TRBJ2-3, with D possibly matching TRBD1 (5 bases). Trimming stripped 0 bases from V and 9 bases from J, with 14 bases between. The germline gives CDR1 SGHTS, CDR2 YDEGEE. The CDR3 totals 14 residues. CDR3: CASSLVFPRQTQYF. Here the CDR3 DNA reads TGTGCCAGCAGCTTGGTATTCCCCAGACAGACGCAGTATTTT.

V and J are TRBV4-1 and TRBJ2-4, with a possible D match to TRBD2 (6 bases). Germline lookup yields CDR1 MGHRA and CDR2 YSYEKL. Trimming cost V 1 base and J 7 bases, with 11 bases left between them. This CDR3 is built from 14 residues. CDR3 sequence (DNA): TGCGCCAGCAGCCAAGGGGACTCAGGGAACATTCAGTACTTC. Its protein is CASSQGDSGNIQYF.

This chain links TRBV7-6 with TRBJ2-5; the match to TRBD1 covers 12 bases. Trimming removed 5 bases from V and 5 bases from J; junction bases left unmatched: 9. The CDR3 length is 16 residues. Germline V gives CDR1 SGHVS, CDR2 FNYEAQ. The CDR3 is CASSPNAGQGAETQYF. The CDR3 DNA sequence: TGTGCCAGCAGCCCCAACGCGGGACAGGGGGCTGAGACCCAGTACTTC.

J is TRBJ1-1 and V is TRBV6-5, with TRBD1 identical over 7 bases. The CDR3 has 14 amino acids. After removal of 5 bases from V and 4 bases from J, the junction contained 7 bases not matched to a gene. The V gene's germline CDR1 is MNHEY and CDR2 SVGAGI. CDR3 region: CASSPTYRGTEAFF. CDR3 bases: TGTGCCAGCAGTCCCACCTACAGGGGCACTGAAGCTTTCTTT.

V and J are TRBV7-9 and TRBJ1-1; 7 nucleotides match TRBD1. This CDR3 contains 15 residues. CDR1 is SEHNR, CDR2 FQNEAQ, per germline (reference sequence). The V gene end was trimmed by 4 bases and the J gene end by 6 bases; junction bases not matched to a gene: 11. The CDR3 sequence is CASSSPRQGEAEAFF. For the CDR3, the DNA is TGTGCCAGCAGCTCACCTCGACAGGGTGAGGCTGAAGCTTTCTTT.

The table lists this clone with a few counts. The rearrangement joins TRBV30 to TRBJ1-1, with 8 bases identical to TRBD1. The CDR3 is 15 residues long. Germline CDR1 is GTSNPN and CDR2 is SVGIG (reference sequence). V gave up 3 bases and J gave up 5 bases; unmatched junction bases: 11. The CDR3 DNA reads as TGTGCCTGGAGCCACCAGGACAGGGACTCGACTGAAGCTTTCTTT. Protein product: CAWSHQDRDSTEAFF.

This clone appeared once. The rearrangement uses TRBV10-3 and TRBJ2-6; 8 bases match TRBD1. The J segment lost 2 bases and the V segment lost 10 bases, leaving 13 bases of the junction unmatched. The CDR3 consists of 17 residues. Germline-derived CDR1 and CDR2 are ENHRY and SYGVKD. The CDR3 bases are TGTGCCACCACCCCACTCGTACAGGGGGCTGGGGCCAACGTCCTGACTTTC. Its protein is CATTPLVQGAGANVLTF.

The chain couples TRBV25-1 to TRBJ1-2; perhaps TRBD1 as D (5 bases). The CDR3 spans 13 residues. Germline CDR1 and CDR2: MGHDK and SYGVNS. V lost 3 bases, J lost 2 bases, and 7 bases lay in between. This chain's CDR3 is CASSEGLNYGYTF. CDR3 sequence (DNA): TGTGCCAGCAGTGAGGGACTCAACTATGGCTACACCTTC.

This rearrangement joins TRBV11-2 to TRBJ2-3; tentatively, D is TRBD1 (6 bases). V was clipped by 5 bases and J by 4 bases, with 19 bases between them. This CDR3 is built from 16 residues. In germline, CDR1 is SGHAT, CDR2 FQNNGV. The CDR3: CASSPLTGRAADTQYF. The CDR3 nucleotides are TGTGCCAGCAGCCCTTTGACAGGCCGGGCCGCAGATACGCAGTATTTT.

The gene calls are TRBV2 and TRBJ2-1; 10 bases align to TRBD2. After removal of 6 bases from V and 4 bases from J, the junction contained 6 bases not matched to a gene. The length of the CDR3 is 15 residues. The germline gives CDR1 SNHLY, CDR2 FYNNEI. The CDR3 loop reads CASSTGLADYNEQFF. The CDR3 DNA reads TGTGCCAGCAGCACCGGACTAGCGGATTACAATGAGCAGTTCTTC.

To note about this clone: At one of its ends the junction is not consistent with the germline gene, which may arise from a read error. This chain joins TRBV7-7 and TRBJ2-7; tentative D call: TRBD1 (5 bases). The CDR3 contains 14 residues. Germline lookup yields CDR1 SSHAT and CDR2 FNYEAQ (reference sequence). The CDR3 DNA reads TGTGCTAGCAGCGCAACGATGGACACCTACGAGCAGTACTTC. Its translation: CASSATMDTYEQYF.

J is TRBJ2-1 and V is TRBV6-4; 10 bases map to TRBD1. V shed 2 bases, J shed 7 bases, and the junction held 5 bases outside the gene matches. The CDR3 spans 15 residues. The germline V gene encodes CDR1 MRHNA and CDR2 SNTAGT. DNA for the CDR3: TGTGCCAGCAGTGACGGGACAGGGGTTGCAAATGAGCAGTTCTTC. Amino acid sequence: CASSDGTGVANEQFF.

The chain is built from TRBV5-1 and TRBJ2-3; 13 bases match TRBD2. Germline assignment: CDR1 SGHRS and CDR2 YFSETQ. The J segment lost 6 bases and the V segment lost 2 bases, leaving 3 bases of the junction unmatched. The CDR3 runs to 15 residues. CDR3 in DNA: TGCGCCAGCAGCTTCACTAGCGGGGGGGCGGATACGCAGTATTTT. Encoded protein: CASSFTSGGADTQYF.

The CDR3 nucleotides read TGTGCCAGCAGTAGGGGGGGGGCGGTGGGCACAGATACGCAGTATTTT. It specifies CASSRGGAVGTDTQYF. The chain combines TRBV28 with TRBJ2-3; possibly TRBD2 for D (7 bases). CDR1 is MDHEN and CDR2 is SYDVKM in the germline V gene. The V and J ends lost 5 bases and 1 base respectively, with 16 bases between them. The CDR3 is 16 residues long.

The chain couples TRBV9 to TRBJ1-6; unclear D gene. CDR3 size: 14 residues. Germline loops: CDR1 SGDLS, CDR2 YYNGEE. V lost 5 bases, J lost 4 bases, and 10 bases lay in between. As DNA, the CDR3 is TGTGCCAGCAGATCAGGTACTTATAATTCACCCCTCCACTTT. Protein: CASRSGTYNSPLHF.

This clone was detected only once. The chain combines TRBV5-4 with TRBJ2-1, with D perhaps matching TRBD1 (6 bases). V gave up 2 bases and J gave up 0 bases, with 12 bases separating them. This CDR3 has 16 residues. Germline V CDR1 and CDR2: SGHNT, YYREEE (reference sequence). CDR3 loop: CASSLRQALSYNEQFF. CDR3 coding DNA: TGTGCCAGCAGCTTACGACAGGCGCTCTCCTACAATGAGCAGTTCTTC.

The chain employs TRBV27 and TRBJ1-1; maybe TRBD1 (6 bases). This CDR3 has 14 amino acids. Germline V CDR1 and CDR2: MNHEY, SMNVEV (reference sequence). V lost 4 bases and J 0 bases, leaving 9 bases between the germline ends. The CDR3 DNA follows: TGTGCCAGCAGTTCGGGGACACTGAACACTGAAGCTTTCTTT. Protein product: CASSSGTLNTEAFF.

This chain uses TRBV21-1 with TRBJ1-2. TRBV21-1 is flagged as a pseudogene. The CDR3 runs to 15 residues. CDR3 loop: CASSSVGRGLRGYTF. The CDR3 nucleotides are TGTGCCAGCAGCTCCGTGGGTCGGGGGTTACGTGGCTACACCTTC.

The V call is TRBV10-3, the J call TRBJ2-5; D is ambiguous. The J call is in doubt because the DNA end fits TRBJ2-7 better. This CDR3 is built from 12 residues. Germline V gene sequence: CDR1 ENHRY, CDR2 SYGVKD. The DNA of the CDR3 is TGTGCCATCAGTGAGTACAGATACGAGCAGTACTTC. Translating it yields CAISEYRYEQYF.

This clone has just a few counts. The J gene is TRBJ1-1, the V gene TRBV21-1; TRBD1, as called in the table, went unchecked against the DNA. TRBV21-1 corresponds to a pseudogene. CDR3 length: 15 residues. The CDR3 loop reads CASSRKGQRNTEAFF. The CDR3 DNA reads TGTGCCAGCAGCAGAAAGGGACAGAGGAACACTGAAGCTTTCTTT.

The rearrangement uses TRBV6-1 and TRBJ2-7; D gene unclear. The CDR3 is made up of 11 amino acids. V was shortened by 3 bases and J by 3 bases, with 3 bases between the two germline ends. The V gene's germline CDR1 is MNHNS and CDR2 SASEGT. CDR3 nucleotides: TGTGCCAGCAGTGATAACTACGAGCAGTACTTC. It is translated as CASSDNYEQYF.

The chain combines TRBV10-3 with TRBJ2-7; 8 positions match TRBD2. The CDR3 is made up of 14 amino acids. Losses at the gene ends were 6 bases for V and 5 bases for J; bases not matched to a gene: 9. Germline V gene sequence: CDR1 ENHRY, CDR2 SYGVKD. The chain's CDR3 is CAISHPSGSDEQYF. The DNA for the CDR3 is TGTGCCATCAGCCACCCGAGCGGGAGTGACGAGCAGTACTTC.

The chain has TRBV2 and TRBJ1-2, with unresolved D. CDR1 is SNHLY, CDR2 FYNNEI, per germline. Trimming took 6 bases from V and 6 from J, leaving 11 bases between them. CDR3 length: 12 amino acids. CDR3 bases: TGTGCCAGCAGACCCAATGTAGATGGCTACACCTTC. Encoded protein: CASRPNVDGYTF. Looking up the rest from reference TRBV2 and TRBJ1-2 gives the full variable domain: EPEVTQTPSHQVTQMGQEVILRCVPISNHLYFYWYRQILGQKVEFLVSFYNNEISEKSEIFDDQFSVERPDGSNFTLKIRSTKLEDSAMYFCASRPNVDGYTFGSGTRLTVV.

The chain recombines TRBV5-4 with TRBJ2-6, with unresolved D. Germline V gene data show CDR1 as SGHNT and CDR2 as YYREEE (reference sequence). V shed 2 bases and J shed 2 bases, with 2 bases lying between them. This CDR3 is built from 13 residues. CDR3 sequence: CASSFTGANVLTF. The CDR3 DNA follows: TGTGCCAGCAGCTTTACTGGGGCCAACGTCCTGACTTTC.